This section outlines one TCR beta chain sequence together with its context. Antigen specificity is unknown. This CDR3 comprises 14 residues. The germline V gene has CDR1 KGHDR and CDR2 SFDVKD. TCRdb re-called the 5' RACE reads and catalogs CDR3 proteins one per entry, DNA excluded. Its listing shows about 260,000 distinct CDR3 sequences. The data were obtained in a study of T cells expressing NK-cell markers. Study in general: The authors sequenced eight donors, of whom seven were HCMV-seropositive and one was seronegative.

Study-wide results and caveats: Evidence did not settle whether expanded NKG2C+ T cell clones targeted HCMV. In a few donors, dominant clonotypes made up about 28.3-65% of CD3+CD56-NKG2C+ cells.

The sequencing input was blood T cells: a sorted CD56 or NKG2C T cell subset, CD4+ or CD8+ T cells, or bulk PBMC T cells (not recorded which). This TCR came from a man aged 18 to 29 in good health. This sequence joins TRBV24-1 and TRBJ1-2; TCRdb lists TRBD1, though no DNA is available to test this call. The CDR3 is CATSDSTGPYGYTF.